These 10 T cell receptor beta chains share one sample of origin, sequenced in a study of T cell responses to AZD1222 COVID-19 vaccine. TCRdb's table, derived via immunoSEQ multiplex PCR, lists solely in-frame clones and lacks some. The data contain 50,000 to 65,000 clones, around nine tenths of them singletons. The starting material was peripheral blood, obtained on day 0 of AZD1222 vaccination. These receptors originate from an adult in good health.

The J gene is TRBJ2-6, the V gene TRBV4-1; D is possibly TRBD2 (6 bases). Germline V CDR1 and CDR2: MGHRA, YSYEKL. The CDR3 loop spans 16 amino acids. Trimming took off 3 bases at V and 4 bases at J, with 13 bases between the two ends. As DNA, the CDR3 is TGCGCCAGCAGCCAGTTCGGGACTGCGGGGGCCAACGTCCTGACTTTC. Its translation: CASSQFGTAGANVLTF.

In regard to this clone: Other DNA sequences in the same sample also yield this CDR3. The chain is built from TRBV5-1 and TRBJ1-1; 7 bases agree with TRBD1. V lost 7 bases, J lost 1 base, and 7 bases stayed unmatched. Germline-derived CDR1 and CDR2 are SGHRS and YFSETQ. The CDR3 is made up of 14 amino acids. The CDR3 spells CASSRGDRNTEAFF. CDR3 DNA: TGCGCCAGCTCCAGGGGGGACAGGAACACTGAAGCTTTCTTT.

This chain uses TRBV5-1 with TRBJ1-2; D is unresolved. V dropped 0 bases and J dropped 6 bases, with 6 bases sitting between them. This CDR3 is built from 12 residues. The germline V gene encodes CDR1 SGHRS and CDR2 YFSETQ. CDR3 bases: TGCGCCAGCAGCTTGGTAGCGGATGGCTACACCTTC. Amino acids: CASSLVADGYTF.

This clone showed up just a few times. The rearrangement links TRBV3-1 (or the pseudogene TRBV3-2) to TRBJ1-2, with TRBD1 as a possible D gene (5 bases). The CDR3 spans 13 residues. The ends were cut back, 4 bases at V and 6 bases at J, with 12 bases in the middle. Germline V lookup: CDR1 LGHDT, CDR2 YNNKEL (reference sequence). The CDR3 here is CASSLGRSNGYTF. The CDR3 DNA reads TGTGCCAGCAGCCTGGGACGATCGAATGGCTACACCTTC.

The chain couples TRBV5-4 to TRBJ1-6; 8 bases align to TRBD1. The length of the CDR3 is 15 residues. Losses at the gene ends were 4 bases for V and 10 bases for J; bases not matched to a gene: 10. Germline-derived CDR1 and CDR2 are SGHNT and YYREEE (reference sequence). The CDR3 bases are TGTGCCAGCAGCCCGGGAGGACAGGGTGGGTCACCCCTCCACTTT. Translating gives CASSPGGQGGSPLHF.

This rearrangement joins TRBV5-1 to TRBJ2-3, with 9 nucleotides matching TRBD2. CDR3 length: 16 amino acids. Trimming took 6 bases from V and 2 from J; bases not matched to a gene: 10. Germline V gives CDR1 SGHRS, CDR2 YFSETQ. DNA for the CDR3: TGCGCCAGCACTGGGGGGGCTAGCGGGGTCACAGATACGCAGTATTTT. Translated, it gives CASTGGASGVTDTQYF.

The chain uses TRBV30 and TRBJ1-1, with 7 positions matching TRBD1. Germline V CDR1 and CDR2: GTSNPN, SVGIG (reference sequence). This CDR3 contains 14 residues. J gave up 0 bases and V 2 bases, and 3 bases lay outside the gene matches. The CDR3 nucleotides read TGTGCCTGGAGTCGACAGGGCATGAACACTGAAGCTTTCTTT. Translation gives CAWSRQGMNTEAFF.

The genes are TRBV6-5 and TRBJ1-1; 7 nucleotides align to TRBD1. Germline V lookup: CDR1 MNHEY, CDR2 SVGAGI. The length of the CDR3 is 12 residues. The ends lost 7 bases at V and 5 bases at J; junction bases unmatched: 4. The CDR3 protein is CASTLQGTEAFF. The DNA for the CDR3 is TGTGCCAGCACCCTACAGGGGACTGAAGCTTTCTTT.

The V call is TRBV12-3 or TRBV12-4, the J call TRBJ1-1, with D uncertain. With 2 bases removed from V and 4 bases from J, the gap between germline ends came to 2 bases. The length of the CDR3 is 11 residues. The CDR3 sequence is CASSLTTEAFF. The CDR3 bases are TGTGCCAGCAGTTTAACCACTGAAGCTTTCTTT.

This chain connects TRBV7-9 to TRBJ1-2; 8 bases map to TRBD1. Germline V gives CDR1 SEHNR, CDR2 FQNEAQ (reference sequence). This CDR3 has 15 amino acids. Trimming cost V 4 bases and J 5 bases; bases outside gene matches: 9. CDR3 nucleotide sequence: TGTGCCAGCAGCTCGGGACAGGCCGTTGGGTATGGCTACACCTTC. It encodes CASSSGQAVGYGYTF.